This T cell receptor (beta chain) was identified in a study of cytomegalovirus exposure and HLA in healthy donors. Findings and limits, study-wide: Within the data, a cluster of highly shared sequence variants was likely a sequencing artifact. A later analysis, which compared TCR beta chains of equal frequency, found the HLA-associated ones more clonally expanded. It was reported that the classifier diagnosed cytomegalovirus status with high specificity and sensitivity in both the original and validation cohorts.

Notes on this clone: As yet, its antigen is unknown.

13 Jbeta primers and 60 Vbeta primers were used for the PCR. TCRdb keeps only in-frame clones here, not all; method: immunoSEQ multiplex PCR. The data contain tens of thousands of clones, around 81% of them singletons. Specimen: PBMCs. This sequence was found in a man aged 50 to 59 in good health and CMV-seronegative.

The CDR3 loop reads CASIVGAGWNTGELFF. The CDR3 bases are TGTGCCAGCATCGTGGGAGCGGGGTGGAACACCGGGGAGCTGTTTTTT. V usage is TRBV7-9 and J usage is TRBJ2-2; 7 bases match TRBD2. Germline V CDR1 and CDR2: SEHNR, FQNEAQ (reference sequence). There are 16 residues in the CDR3. Trimming at V came to 7 bases and at J to 1 base, leaving 9 bases not matched to a gene.